Here is one T cell receptor (beta chain) with its context. The data originate from a study of blood T cell repertoires in COVID-19. On the study more broadly: The samples span acute and convalescent COVID-19 from the United States, Italy and Spain. The analysed material was cDNA or gDNA that came from T cells, B-cell-depleted T cells, or PBMCs.

The germline CDR1 and CDR2 sequences are SGHTA and FQGNSA. V trimming: 5 bases; J trimming: 13 bases; junction bases outside the gene matches: 7. The CDR3 runs 12 residues. Produced via immunoSEQ multiplex PCR; TCRdb's table is partial and in-frame only. The data contain some 120,000 clones, 81% of them singletons. Those enrolled in Seattle joined during active infection and were followed longitudinally afterward. Sequenced: peripheral blood. The chain links TRBV7-2 to TRBJ2-7, with 11 nucleotides matching TRBD2. This sequence originates from a man aged 25-45 years with COVID-19, enrolled during active disease. The DNA for the CDR3 is TGTGCCAGCAGCCTGGGACTAGCGGTATTATACTTC. Protein sequence: CASSLGLAVLYF.